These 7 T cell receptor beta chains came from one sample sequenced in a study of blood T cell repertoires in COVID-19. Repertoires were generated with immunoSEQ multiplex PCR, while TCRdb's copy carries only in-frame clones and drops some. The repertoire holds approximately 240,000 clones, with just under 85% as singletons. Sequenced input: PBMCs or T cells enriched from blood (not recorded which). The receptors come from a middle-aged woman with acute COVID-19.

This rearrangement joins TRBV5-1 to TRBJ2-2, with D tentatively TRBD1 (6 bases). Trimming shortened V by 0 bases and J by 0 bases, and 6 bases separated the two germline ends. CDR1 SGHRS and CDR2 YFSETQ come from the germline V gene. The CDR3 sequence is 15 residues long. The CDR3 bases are TGCGCCAGCAGCTTGGAGGGGGCGAACACCGGGGAGCTGTTTTTT. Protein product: CASSLEGANTGELFF. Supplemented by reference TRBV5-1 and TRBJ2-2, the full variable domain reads KAGVTQTPRYLIKTRGQQVTLSCSPISGHRSVSWYQQTPGQGLQFLFEYFSETQRNKGNFPGRFSGRQFSNSRSEMNVSTLELGDSALYLCASSLEGANTGELFFGEGSRLTVL.

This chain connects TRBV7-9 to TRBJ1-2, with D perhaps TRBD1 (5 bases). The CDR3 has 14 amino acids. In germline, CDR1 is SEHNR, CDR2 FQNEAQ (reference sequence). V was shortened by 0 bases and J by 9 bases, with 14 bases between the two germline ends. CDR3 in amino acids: CASSLASRVESYTF. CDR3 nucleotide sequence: TGTGCCAGCAGCTTAGCCTCCAGGGTTGAAAGCTACACCTTC.

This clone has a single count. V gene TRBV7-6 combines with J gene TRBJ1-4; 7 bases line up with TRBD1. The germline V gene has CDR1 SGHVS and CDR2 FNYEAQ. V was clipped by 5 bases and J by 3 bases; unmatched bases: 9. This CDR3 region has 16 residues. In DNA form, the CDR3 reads TGTGCCAGCAGCCCCTACGGACAGGCCCCTAATGAAAAACTGTTTTTT. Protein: CASSPYGQAPNEKLFF.

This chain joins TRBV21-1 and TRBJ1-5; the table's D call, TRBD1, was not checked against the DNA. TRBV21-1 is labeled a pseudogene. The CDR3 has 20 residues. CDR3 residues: CASSRSSRDREGSGYQPQHF. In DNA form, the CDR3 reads TGTGCCAGCAGCAGGTCCTCCCGGGACAGGGAAGGTTCGGGATATCAGCCCCAGCATTTT.

CDR3 amino acids: CASRDLRGTSGRQLYEQYF. For the CDR3, the DNA is TGTGCCAGCAGGGACCTAAGGGGGACTAGCGGGAGACAGCTCTACGAGCAGTACTTC. The chain joins TRBV2 to TRBJ2-7, with 14 bases matching TRBD2. Germline trimming cut 6 bases from V and 3 bases from J; bases unmatched to any gene: 16. The CDR3 spans 19 residues. Germline CDR1 is SNHLY and CDR2 is FYNNEI. Full variable domain (outside the CDR3, taken from reference TRBV2 and TRBJ2-7): EPEVTQTPSHQVTQMGQEVILRCVPISNHLYFYWYRQILGQKVEFLVSFYNNEISEKSEIFDDQFSVERPDGSNFTLKIRSTKLEDSAMYFCASRDLRGTSGRQLYEQYFGPGTRLTVT.

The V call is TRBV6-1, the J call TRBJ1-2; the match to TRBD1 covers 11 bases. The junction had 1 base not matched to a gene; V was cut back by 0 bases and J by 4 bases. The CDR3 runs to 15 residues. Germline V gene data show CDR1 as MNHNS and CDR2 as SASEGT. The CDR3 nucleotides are TGTGCCAGCAGTGAAGCCGGGACAGGGGGCTATGGCTACACCTTC. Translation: CASSEAGTGGYGYTF.

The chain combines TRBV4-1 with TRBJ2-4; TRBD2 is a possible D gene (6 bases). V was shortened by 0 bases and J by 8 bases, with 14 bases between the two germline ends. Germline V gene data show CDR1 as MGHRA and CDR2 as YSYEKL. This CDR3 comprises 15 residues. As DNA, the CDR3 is TGCGCCAGCAGCCAAGATTTGGAGGGGTGGTACATTCAGTACTTC. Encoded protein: CASSQDLEGWYIQYF.